This TCR beta chain was recorded in a study of cytomegalovirus exposure and HLA in healthy donors. Study-level findings and limits: Highly shared variants forming one cluster were likely a sequencing artifact. Previously analyzed data showed that most TCR beta V segments were productive at a frequency of about 87% or about 30%. For cytomegalovirus status, the classifier reportedly gave diagnoses with high specificity and sensitivity.

V lost 1 base and J lost 0, with 10 bases in between. The germline gives CDR1 SEHNR, CDR2 FQNEAQ (reference sequence). The CDR3 totals 16 residues. The PCR had 60 Vbeta and 13 Jbeta primers. The assay was immunoSEQ multiplex PCR, and TCRdb's table has in-frame clones only and misses some. The repertoire holds 100,000 to 150,000 clones, with about 71% as singletons. Details on this clone: Its antigen remains unknown.

This sequence originates from a woman aged 45-59 years in good health and CMV-seronegative. V is TRBV7-9 and J is TRBJ2-1, with a weak D call TRBD2 (5 bases). The sample comprised PBMCs. CDR3 in amino acids: CASSLGGRGSYNEQFF. Written as DNA, the CDR3 is TGTGCCAGCAGCTTAGGAGGGAGAGGCTCCTACAATGAGCAGTTCTTC.